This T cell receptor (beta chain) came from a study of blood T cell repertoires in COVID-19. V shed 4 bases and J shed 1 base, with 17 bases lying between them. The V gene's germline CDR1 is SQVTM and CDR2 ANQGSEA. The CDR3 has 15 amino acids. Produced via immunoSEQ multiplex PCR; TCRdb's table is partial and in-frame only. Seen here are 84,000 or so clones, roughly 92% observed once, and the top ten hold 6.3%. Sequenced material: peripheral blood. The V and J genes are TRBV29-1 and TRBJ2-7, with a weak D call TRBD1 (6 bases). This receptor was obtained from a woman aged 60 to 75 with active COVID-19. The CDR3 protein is CSVGVGRGLSYEQYF. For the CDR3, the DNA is TGCAGCGTTGGGGTTGGCAGGGGCCTATCCTACGAGCAGTACTTC.